This T cell receptor beta chain came from a study of early T cells in non-severe SARS-CoV-2 infection. Study-level information: The chains were unpaired, and the sequenced material was bulk RNA from unsorted whole blood. Notes on the study in general: Clonotype matching in VDJdb favored anti-spike CD8 responses and did not capture private and CD4 specificities.

This clonotype was recorded at least ten times. Its antigen is unidentified. Tagging with unique molecular identifiers was applied to individual cDNA molecules. Each CDR3 protein is one row after TCRdb ran MiXCR on the 5' RACE reads. The table records some 40,000 distinct CDR3 sequences, about 3.9% of them present only once. Germline V gene data show CDR1 as KGHSH and CDR2 as LQKENI. The CDR3 extends over 15 amino acids. J lost 4 bases, V lost 4 bases, and 5 bases had no gene match. The sequenced sample consisted of whole blood. The TCR originated in an adult who was a healthcare worker with PCR-confirmed SARS-CoV-2 infection or an uninfected control (not recorded which). This chain links TRBV18 with TRBJ2-1, with 9 nucleotides matching TRBD2. The CDR3 here is CASSLGTSRYNEQFF. The CDR3, as DNA: TGTGCCAGCTCACTCGGGACTAGCAGATACAATGAGCAGTTCTTC.